The clone carrying this T cell receptor (beta chain) was picked up a small number of times. This sample was included in a study of OX40 agonist ivuxolimab in advanced cancers. Study context: With a range of about 20 to 79, age averaged approximately 55 years, and around 83% were male.

The table came from immunoSEQ multiplex PCR; TCRdb's copy has only in-frame clones and leaves some out. The table has fewer than 40,000 clones, approximately 89% seen once. The CDR3 runs to 13 residues. The germline V gene has CDR1 SGDLS and CDR2 YYNGEE. Trimming took 0 bases from V and 6 from J, leaving 9 bases between them. This receptor was obtained from an adult with an advanced solid tumor such as melanoma, head and neck, liver or kidney cancer. The rearrangement links TRBV9 to TRBJ2-5; D not resolved. The sample was CD4+ or CD8+ T cells sorted from blood, taken in a trial of the OX40 agonist ivuxolimab. CDR3 protein: CASSVEAFQTQYF. The CDR3, as DNA: TGTGCCAGCAGCGTAGAGGCGTTCCAGACCCAGTACTTC.